These 4 T cell receptor beta chains were sequenced from one sample in a study of control samples from healthy donors and cancer patients. Method: immunoSEQ multiplex PCR; TCRdb's copy keeps in-frame clones and lacks some. This sample carries a few hundred thousand clones, about nine tenths of them seen once, and the ten largest clones take 6% to 7%. Sequencing was performed on PBMCs. The receptors here all came from a man aged 40-49 years with head and neck cancer.

CDR3 region: CAWNRGTPYGNTIYF. In nucleotides, the CDR3 is TGTGCCTGGAATCGCGGCACTCCCTATGGAAACACCATATATTTT. The chain joins TRBV30 to TRBJ1-3; no clear D. In germline, CDR1 is GTSNPN, CDR2 SVGIG (reference sequence). Between the trimmed V and J ends, which lost 4 bases and 3 bases, there was a span of 16 bases. The CDR3 totals 15 residues.

The chain couples TRBV4-3 to TRBJ2-7; D unresolved. V was pared by 1 base and J by 0 bases, with 13 bases between. CDR3 length: 16 residues. Per the germline V gene, CDR1 is LGHNA and CDR2 is YSLEER. Written as DNA, the CDR3 is TGCGCCAGCAGCCAAGCTCTGGGCACAGTCTCCTACGAGCAGTACTTC. Encoded protein: CASSQALGTVSYEQYF.

The chain employs TRBV5-6 and TRBJ1-5; 9 bases fit TRBD1. CDR1 is SGHDT and CDR2 is YYEEEE in the germline V gene. This CDR3 comprises 15 residues. Trimming at V came to 1 base and at J to 6 bases, leaving 5 bases not matched to a gene. As DNA, the CDR3 is TGTGCCAGCAGCTTGAAGGGGACAGGGACTCAGCCCCAGCATTTT. It translates to CASSLKGTGTQPQHF.

The CDR3 reads CASSQGDYNEQFF. In DNA, the CDR3 is TGTGCCAGCAGCCAAGGAGATTACAATGAGCAGTTCTTC. The rearrangement joins TRBV4-2 to TRBJ2-1; D gene unclear. V shed 1 base and J shed 4 bases, with 5 bases lying between them. The germline V gene encodes CDR1 LGHNA and CDR2 YNFKEQ. The CDR3 has 13 residues.